This T cell receptor beta chain comes out of a study of cytomegalovirus exposure and HLA in healthy donors. CDR1 is SQVTM and CDR2 is ANQGSEA in the germline V gene. The trim removed 7 bases at V and 4 bases at J, leaving 15 bases unmatched. CDR3 size: 16 residues. Both 60 Vbeta primers and 13 Jbeta primers went into the PCR. Assay: immunoSEQ multiplex PCR; the TCRdb copy retains only in-frame clones and omits some. The repertoire holds roughly 200,000 clones, with 82% as singletons. This clonotype originated in a woman between 18 and 30 years old in good health and CMV-seronegative. The sample consisted of PBMCs. The chain combines TRBV29-1 with TRBJ2-2, with 7 bases identical to TRBD1. In DNA, the CDR3 is TGCAGCGACCTACCGGGACAGCACCCGAGCACCGGGGAGCTGTTTTTT. Protein: CSDLPGQHPSTGELFF.